This TCR beta chain was sequenced in a study of blood T cell repertoires in COVID-19. Authors' analysis steps: Cell counts per sample came from amplifying reference gene primers. This table comes from immunoSEQ multiplex PCR, and its TCRdb copy is limited to in-frame clones, with some not included. V and J calls and clone size are as listed in that table; D and trimming were resolved from the DNA. The table lists hundreds of thousands of clones, over 75% of them singletons. Participants were aged about 18 to 100 years, lived in roughly 23 US areas, and enrolled virtually. Participants had their cohort set by participant-reported clinical history. Among Cohort 3 donors, those recovered had two negative PCRs, clearance, or symptom resolution. Germline CDR1 is LNHDA and CDR2 is SQIVND (reference sequence). V lost 3 bases, J lost 4 bases, and 6 bases stayed unmatched. CDR3 length equals 14 residues.

The rearrangement links TRBV19 to TRBJ2-7, with 7 nucleotides matching TRBD2. The TCR comes from a man aged 18 to 29 who had recovered from COVID-19. The sequenced material came from PBMCs or T cells enriched from blood (not recorded which). The CDR3 loop is CASSMGRGLYEQYF. DNA of the CDR3: TGTGCCAGTAGTATGGGGAGGGGATTATACGAGCAGTACTTC.